A selection of T cell receptor beta chains follows, all from one sample in a study of blood T cell repertoires in COVID-19. Assay used: immunoSEQ multiplex PCR; TCRdb lists only in-frame clones, some missing. The table includes fewer than 200,000 clones, 65% to 85% detected once. Sequencing input: PBMCs or T cells enriched from blood (not recorded which). These receptor sequences come from a woman in her 40s with acute COVID-19. Both conserved end residues are part of each CDR3. D genes are given only for firm matches. Clone size is stated in some rows and not others, as once, few, many or a class when expanded.

v_gene	d_gene	j_gene	abundance	CDR3aa	CDR3nt
TRBV6-5	NA	TRBJ2-3	NA	CASSYVRAEAQYF	TGTGCCAGCAGTTACGTCAGGGCAGAGGCGCAGTATTTT
TRBV29-1	NA	TRBJ1-5	NA	CSVAGGTGNQPQHF	TGCAGCGTCGCCGGGGGTACGGGCAATCAGCCCCAGCATTTT
TRBV7-8	TRBD1	TRBJ1-5	NA	CASSLGTGRNQPQHF	TGTGCCAGCAGCTTAGGGACAGGGCGAAATCAGCCCCAGCATTTT
TRBV19	NA	TRBJ1-2	many	CASNFWGGEYGYTF	TGTGCCAGTAATTTTTGGGGAGGGGAATATGGCTACACCTTC
TRBV29-1	NA	TRBJ1-1	NA	CSVRQASAEAFF	TGCAGCGTCCGACAGGCGTCCGCTGAAGCTTTCTTT
TRBV21-1	NA	TRBJ2-3	NA	CASSKGPAGDSDTQYF	TGTGCCAGCAGCAAAGGGCCAGCGGGAGACTCAGATACGCAGTATTTT
TRBV25-1	NA	TRBJ1-4	NA	CASSALSVRREKLFF	TGTGCCAGCAGTGCCCTAAGTGTGAGGAGGGAAAAACTGTTTTTT
TRBV12-5	TRBD2	TRBJ2-1	NA	CASGLGAGEQFF	TGTGCTAGTGGTTTAGGAGCGGGAGAGCAGTTCTTC
TRBV29-1	NA	TRBJ2-5	NA	CSVRQGLETQYF	TGCAGCGTGCGGCAGGGTTTGGAGACCCAGTACTTC
TRBV7-3	NA	TRBJ1-6	NA	CASSLNGGGNSPLHF	TGTGCCAGCAGCTTAAATGGGGGAGGAAACTCACCCCTCCACTTT
TRBV19	TRBD2	TRBJ2-2	NA	CASSILLAVGELFF	TGTGCCAGTAGTATCCTTCTAGCGGTCGGGGAGCTGTTTTTT
TRBV5-4	TRBD1	TRBJ1-2	NA	CASSVPGQGVLNGYTF	TGTGCCAGCAGCGTACCGGGACAGGGCGTATTGAATGGCTACACCTTC
TRBV7-2	TRBD2	TRBJ2-1	few	CASSSPRSGSRHNEQFF	TGTGCCAGCAGCTCGCCCCGGAGCGGGAGTAGACACAATGAGCAGTTCTTC
TRBV12-3/TRBV12-4	NA	TRBJ2-7	NA	CASRDFGSYEQYF	TGTGCCAGCCGGGACTTCGGCTCCTACGAGCAGTACTTC
TRBV2	TRBD1	TRBJ1-1	NA	CASTMTGGTEAFF	TGTGCCAGCACTATGACAGGGGGGACTGAAGCTTTCTTT
TRBV30	NA	TRBJ2-1	NA	CAWGTGNSYNEQFF	TGTGCCTGGGGTACCGGGAACTCCTACAATGAGCAGTTCTTC
TRBV9	NA	TRBJ2-2	once	CASSAKPQVDTGELFF	TGTGCCAGCAGCGCCAAACCTCAGGTGGATACCGGGGAGCTGTTTTTT
TRBV2	TRBD2	TRBJ2-1	NA	CASSELAVYNEQFF	TGTGCCAGCAGTGAACTAGCGGTTTACAATGAGCAGTTCTTC
TRBV5-1	TRBD2	TRBJ2-2	NA	CASSPSGERGTGELFF	TGCGCCAGCAGCCCCTCGGGGGAGCGGGGCACCGGGGAGCTGTTTTTT
TRBV27	NA	TRBJ2-7	NA	CASSLSDRGFDEQYF	TGTGCCAGCAGTTTATCGGACCGCGGGTTCGACGAGCAGTACTTC
TRBV11-2	TRBD1	TRBJ2-1	NA	CASSRDRDRQFF	TGTGCCAGCAGCCGGGACAGGGATAGGCAGTTCTTC
TRBV7-3	TRBD2	TRBJ2-1	NA	CASSLMGEGLGEQFF	TGTGCCAGCAGCTTAATGGGGGAGGGCCTTGGTGAGCAGTTCTTC
TRBV5-8	TRBD1	TRBJ1-5	NA	CASSKGTGNSNQPQHF	TGTGCCAGCAGCAAGGGGACAGGGAATAGCAATCAGCCCCAGCATTTT
TRBV9	TRBD1	TRBJ1-1	NA	CASSLGTANTEAFF	TGTGCCAGCAGCTTAGGGACAGCAAACACTGAAGCTTTCTTT
TRBV18	TRBD2	TRBJ2-1	NA	CASSPAPTSGIHEQFF	TGTGCCAGCTCACCAGCCCCGACTAGCGGGATCCATGAGCAGTTCTTC
TRBV13	NA	TRBJ2-3	once	CASSYHQGTDTQYF	TGTGCCAGCAGCTATCATCAGGGCACAGATACGCAGTATTTT
TRBV6-5	TRBD1	TRBJ1-2	NA	CASSYLRDRGRDGYTF	TGTGCCAGCAGTTACTTAAGGGACAGGGGGCGGGATGGCTACACCTTC
TRBV7-9	TRBD1	TRBJ1-2	NA	CASSSPGQGNGYTF	TGTGCCAGCAGCTCTCCGGGACAGGGGAATGGCTACACCTTC
TRBV5-1	TRBD2	TRBJ2-7	once	CASSLIAGAYEQYF	TGCGCCAGCAGCTTGATAGCGGGAGCCTACGAGCAGTACTTC
TRBV19	TRBD1	TRBJ2-2	NA	CASSVSGGGTGELFF	TGTGCCAGTAGTGTCTCAGGGGGCGGAACCGGGGAGCTGTTTTTT
TRBV11-3	TRBD2	TRBJ2-3	NA	CASSTRLAADTQYF	TGTGCCAGCAGCACCAGACTAGCGGCCGATACGCAGTATTTT
TRBV3-1/TRBV3-2	NA	TRBJ2-1	once	CASSQAGVAYNEQFF	TGTGCCAGCAGCCAAGCGGGAGTAGCCTACAATGAGCAGTTCTTC
TRBV27	TRBD2	TRBJ2-1	NA	CASRRLAGDNEQFF	TGTGCCAGCAGGAGACTAGCGGGGGACAATGAGCAGTTCTTC
TRBV9	NA	TRBJ2-1	NA	CASSLSGLGYNNEQFF	TGTGCCAGCAGTCTATCAGGGTTGGGCTATAACAATGAGCAGTTCTTC
TRBV6-5	NA	TRBJ2-7	NA	CASSRENYEQYF	TGTGCCAGCAGCCGGGAGAACTACGAGCAGTACTTC
TRBV6-2/TRBV6-3	TRBD1	TRBJ2-4	NA	CASSYPTGGASWDIQYF	TGTGCCAGCAGTTACCCGACAGGGGGAGCATCGTGGGACATTCAGTACTTC
TRBV5-1	TRBD2	TRBJ2-5	NA	CASSPRGLASGQETQYF	TGCGCCAGCAGCCCCCGGGGACTAGCGTCGGGGCAAGAGACCCAGTACTTC
TRBV5-1	TRBD1	TRBJ1-2	once	CASSPGQGFYGYTF	TGCGCCAGCAGCCCGGGACAGGGTTTCTATGGCTACACCTTC
TRBV11-3	TRBD2	TRBJ2-2	NA	CASSGGDQTNTGELFF	TGTGCCAGCAGCGGGGGGGACCAGACAAACACCGGGGAGCTGTTTTTT
TRBV5-1	NA	TRBJ2-7	NA	CASSRGGQGSYEQYF	TGCGCCAGCAGCCGGGGGGGACAGGGCTCCTACGAGCAGTACTTC
TRBV18	NA	TRBJ2-7	few	CASSPRGADGTYEQYF	TGTGCCAGCTCACCTCGGGGAGCGGACGGAACCTACGAGCAGTACTTC
TRBV7-3	NA	TRBJ1-1	NA	CASRTGGNTEAFF	TGTGCCAGCCGTACCGGGGGGAACACTGAAGCTTTCTTT
TRBV4-2	NA	TRBJ1-2	NA	CASSQDRGGHYGYTF	TGTGCCAGCAGCCAAGATAGGGGGGGACACTATGGCTACACCTTC
TRBV5-4	NA	TRBJ2-3	NA	CASNSYHSRGITTDTQYF	TGTGCCAGCAACTCGTACCATTCCCGGGGTATTACCACAGATACGCAGTATTTT
TRBV5-8	TRBD1	TRBJ1-4	NA	CASSWGSTGHDEKLFF	TGTGCCAGCAGCTGGGGATCGACAGGGCACGATGAAAAACTGTTTTTT
TRBV14	TRBD2	TRBJ2-1	NA	CASSQAGLAFNEQFF	TGTGCCAGCAGCCAAGCGGGACTAGCGTTTAATGAGCAGTTCTTC
TRBV30	NA	TRBJ2-1	NA	CAWWGEVEQFF	TGTGCCTGGTGGGGGGAGGTTGAGCAGTTCTTC
TRBV11-2	NA	TRBJ2-3	NA	CASSFTRSADTQYF	TGTGCCAGCAGCTTTACCAGGTCGGCCGATACGCAGTATTTT
TRBV11-2	NA	TRBJ2-1	NA	CASSSTTREHINEQFF	TGTGCCAGCAGCTCCACAACGAGGGAGCACATCAATGAGCAGTTCTTC
TRBV19	NA	TRBJ2-2	NA	CASSISPVRETGELFF	TGTGCCAGTAGTATTTCCCCAGTTCGGGAAACCGGGGAGCTGTTTTTT